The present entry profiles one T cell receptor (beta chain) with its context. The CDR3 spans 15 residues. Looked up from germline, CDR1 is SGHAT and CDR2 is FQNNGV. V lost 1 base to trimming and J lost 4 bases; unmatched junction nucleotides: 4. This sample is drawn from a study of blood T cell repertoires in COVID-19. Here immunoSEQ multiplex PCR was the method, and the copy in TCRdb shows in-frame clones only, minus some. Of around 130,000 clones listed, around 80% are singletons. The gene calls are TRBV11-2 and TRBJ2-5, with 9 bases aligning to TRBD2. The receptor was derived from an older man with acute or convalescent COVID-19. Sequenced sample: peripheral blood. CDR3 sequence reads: CASSLVGGGAETQYF. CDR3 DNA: TGTGCCAGCAGCTTAGTGGGCGGGGGGGCAGAGACCCAGTACTTC.